The sequence of this T cell receptor beta chain was determined in a study of blood T cell repertoires in COVID-19. The wider study: Spain, Italy and the United States supplied samples that represented acute and convalescent COVID-19. PBMCs, B-cell-depleted T cells, or T cells provided the cDNA or gDNA that made up the material.

Authors' analysis steps: Estimates of nucleated cell counts were drawn from the amplification of reference gene primers. Produced via immunoSEQ multiplex PCR; TCRdb's table is partial and in-frame only. V and J calls and clone size are given by that table; D and trimming were obtained from the DNA. The sample shows 68,000 or so clones, more than 70% of them seen only once. The J segment lost 4 bases and the V segment lost 6 bases, leaving 12 bases of the junction unmatched. The CDR3 length is 16 residues. Germline CDR1 is MDHEN and CDR2 is SYDVKM. This clonotype was sampled from a man in his fifties with acute or convalescent COVID-19. The specimen sequenced was peripheral blood. V usage is TRBV28 and J usage is TRBJ2-5; 9 bases line up with TRBD1. Here the CDR3 DNA reads TGTGCCAGCAGCTCCAGAAGACAGGGGGTAAGAGAGACCCAGTACTTC. It is translated as CASSSRRQGVRETQYF.